This T cell receptor beta chain emerged from a study of T cell clonality in common variable immunodeficiency. This clone rates as medium-sized. The antigen is not known. The read is 3 residues too short to cover the CDR3 end, so that end is filled in from the germline J gene. All CVID subjects were on immunoglobulin replacement for at least one year. Blood came from CVID subjects not ill and not taking immunomodulatory or immunosuppressive medication. Germline values: CDR1 SGDLS, CDR2 YYNGEE. V lost 3 bases and J lost 3; bases outside the gene matches: 9. The CDR3 runs 16 residues. Assay: immunoSEQ multiplex PCR; the TCRdb copy retains only in-frame clones and omits some. Altogether 7,000 to 9,500 clones were found in the sample, and no singletons occur. General study points: Patient heterogeneity in the CVID cohort limited correlations between repertoire features and clinical complications. Shared TCRbeta clones were fewer between CVID subjects than controls. Common variable immunodeficiency TCR beta sequences reportedly had fewer deletions and N-nucleotide insertions.

This chain links TRBV9 with TRBJ1-5, with TRBD1 identical over 7 bases. The clonotype was recovered from a human donor with common variable immunodeficiency. Sequences were obtained from peripheral blood mononuclear cells. The covered CDR3 bases are TGTGCCAGCAGCGATAGAGGGACAGCAGACAATCAGCCC. This sequence encodes CASSDRGTADNQP. The CDR3, in full, reads CASSDRGTADNQPQHF.